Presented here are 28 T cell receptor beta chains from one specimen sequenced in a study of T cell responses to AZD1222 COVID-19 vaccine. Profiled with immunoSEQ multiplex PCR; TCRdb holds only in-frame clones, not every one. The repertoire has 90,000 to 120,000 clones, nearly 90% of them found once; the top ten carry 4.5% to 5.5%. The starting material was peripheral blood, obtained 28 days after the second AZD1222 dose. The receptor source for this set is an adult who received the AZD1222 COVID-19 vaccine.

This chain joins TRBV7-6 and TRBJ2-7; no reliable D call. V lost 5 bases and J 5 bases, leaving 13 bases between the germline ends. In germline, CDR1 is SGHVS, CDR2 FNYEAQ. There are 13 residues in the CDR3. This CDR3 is CASSLTHKDEQYF. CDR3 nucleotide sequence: TGTGCCAGCAGCCTGACTCACAAGGACGAGCAGTACTTC.

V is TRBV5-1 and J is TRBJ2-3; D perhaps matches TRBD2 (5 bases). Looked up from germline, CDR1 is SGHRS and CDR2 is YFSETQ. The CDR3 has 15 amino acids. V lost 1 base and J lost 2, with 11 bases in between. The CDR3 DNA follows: TGCGCCAGCAGCTTGTCTCCGGGGTCCACAGATACGCAGTATTTT. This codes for CASSLSPGSTDTQYF. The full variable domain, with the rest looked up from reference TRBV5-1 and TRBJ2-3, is KAGVTQTPRYLIKTRGQQVTLSCSPISGHRSVSWYQQTPGQGLQFLFEYFSETQRNKGNFPGRFSGRQFSNSRSEMNVSTLELGDSALYLCASSLSPGSTDTQYFGPGTRLTVL.

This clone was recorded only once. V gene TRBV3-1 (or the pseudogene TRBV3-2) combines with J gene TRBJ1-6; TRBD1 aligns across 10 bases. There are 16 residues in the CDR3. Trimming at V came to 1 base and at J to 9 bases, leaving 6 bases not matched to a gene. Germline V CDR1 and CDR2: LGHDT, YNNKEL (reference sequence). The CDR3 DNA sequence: TGTGCCAGCAGCCAAGGACAGGGGGCAGTTCGTTCACCCCTCCACTTT. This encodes CASSQGQGAVRSPLHF.

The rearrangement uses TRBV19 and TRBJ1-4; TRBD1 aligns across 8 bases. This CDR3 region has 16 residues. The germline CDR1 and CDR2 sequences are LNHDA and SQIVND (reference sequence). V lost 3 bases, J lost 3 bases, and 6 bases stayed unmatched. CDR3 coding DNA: TGTGCCAGTAGTATTTCGCAGGGGGCAGCTAATGAAAAACTGTTTTTT. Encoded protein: CASSISQGAANEKLFF.

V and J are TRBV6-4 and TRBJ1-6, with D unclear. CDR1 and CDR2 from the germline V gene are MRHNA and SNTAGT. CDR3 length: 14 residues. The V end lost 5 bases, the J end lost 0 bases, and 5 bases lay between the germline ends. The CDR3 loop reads CASSSSSYNSPLHF. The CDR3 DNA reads TGTGCCAGCAGTTCTAGCTCCTATAATTCACCCCTCCACTTT.

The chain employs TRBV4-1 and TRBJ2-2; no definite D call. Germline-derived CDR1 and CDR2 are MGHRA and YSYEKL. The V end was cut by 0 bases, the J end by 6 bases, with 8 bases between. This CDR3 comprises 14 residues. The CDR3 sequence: CASSQEGSPGELFF. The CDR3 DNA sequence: TGCGCCAGCAGCCAAGAGGGCAGCCCCGGGGAGCTGTTTTTT.

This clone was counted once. The chain's CDR3 is CASSPGQGANEQFF. In DNA, the CDR3 is TGTGCCAGCAGCCCCGGACAGGGAGCGAATGAGCAGTTCTTC. The chain carries TRBV11-3 and TRBJ2-1, with 8 nucleotides matching TRBD1. The CDR3 spans 14 residues. Unmatched junction bases numbered 7, after V lost 5 bases and J lost 7 bases. Per germline, CDR1 SGHNT and CDR2 YENEEA.

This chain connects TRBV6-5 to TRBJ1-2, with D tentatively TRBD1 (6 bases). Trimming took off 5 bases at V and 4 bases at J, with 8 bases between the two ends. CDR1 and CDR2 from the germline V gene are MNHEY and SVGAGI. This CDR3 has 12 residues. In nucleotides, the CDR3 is TGTGCCAGCAGTCGAGGGGGCTATGGCTACACCTTC. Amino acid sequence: CASSRGGYGYTF.

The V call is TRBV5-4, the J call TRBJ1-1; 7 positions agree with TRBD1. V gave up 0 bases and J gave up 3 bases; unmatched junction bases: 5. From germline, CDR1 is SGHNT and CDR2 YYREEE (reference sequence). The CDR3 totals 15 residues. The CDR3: CASSLVGGVYTEAFF. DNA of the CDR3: TGTGCCAGCAGCTTGGTAGGGGGCGTTTACACTGAAGCTTTCTTT.

The CDR3 sequence is CASSPGGVGSPLHF. CDR3 coding DNA: TGTGCCAGCAGTCCAGGGGGCGTCGGGTCACCCCTCCACTTT. The V gene is TRBV27, the J gene TRBJ1-6; 8 bases align to TRBD1. Trimming removed 5 bases from V and 10 bases from J; junction bases left unmatched: 7. Germline V gene lookup returns CDR1 MNHEY and CDR2 SMNVEV (reference sequence). The CDR3 extends over 14 amino acids.

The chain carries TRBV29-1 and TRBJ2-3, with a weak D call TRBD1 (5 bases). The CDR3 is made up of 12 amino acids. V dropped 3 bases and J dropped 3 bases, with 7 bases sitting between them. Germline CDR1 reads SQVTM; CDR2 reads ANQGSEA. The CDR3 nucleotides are TGCAGCGTTGACCAGGGTACAGATACGCAGTATTTT. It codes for CSVDQGTDTQYF.

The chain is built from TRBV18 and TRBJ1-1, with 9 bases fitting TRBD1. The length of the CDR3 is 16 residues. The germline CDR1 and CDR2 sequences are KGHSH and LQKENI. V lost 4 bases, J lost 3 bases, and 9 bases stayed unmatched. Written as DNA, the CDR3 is TGTGCCAGCTCACGGGGACAGGGTAGTAGATACACTGAAGCTTTCTTT. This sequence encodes CASSRGQGSRYTEAFF.

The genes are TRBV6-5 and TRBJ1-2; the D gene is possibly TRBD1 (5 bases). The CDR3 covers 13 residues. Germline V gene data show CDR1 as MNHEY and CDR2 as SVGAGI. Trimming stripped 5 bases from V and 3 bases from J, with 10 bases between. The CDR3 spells CASSLGEDYGYTF. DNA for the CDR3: TGTGCCAGCAGTCTGGGGGAGGACTATGGCTACACCTTC.

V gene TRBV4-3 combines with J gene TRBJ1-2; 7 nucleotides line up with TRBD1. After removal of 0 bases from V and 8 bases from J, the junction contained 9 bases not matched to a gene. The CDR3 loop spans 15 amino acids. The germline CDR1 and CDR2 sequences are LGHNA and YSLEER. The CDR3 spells CASSQDTGERGGYTF. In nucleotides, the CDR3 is TGCGCCAGCAGCCAAGATACAGGGGAAAGAGGCGGCTACACCTTC.

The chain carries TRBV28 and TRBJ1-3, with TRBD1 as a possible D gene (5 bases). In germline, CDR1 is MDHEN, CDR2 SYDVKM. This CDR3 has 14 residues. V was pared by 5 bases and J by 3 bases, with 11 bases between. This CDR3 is CASSTGVGGNTIYF. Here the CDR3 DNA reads TGTGCCAGCAGTACGGGGGTGGGTGGAAACACCATATATTTT.

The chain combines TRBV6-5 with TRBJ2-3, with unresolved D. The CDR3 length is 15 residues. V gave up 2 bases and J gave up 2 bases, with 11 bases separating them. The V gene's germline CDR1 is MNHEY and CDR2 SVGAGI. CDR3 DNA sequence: TGTGCCAGCAGTTACGGCAGAGGACCCACAGATACGCAGTATTTT. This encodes CASSYGRGPTDTQYF.

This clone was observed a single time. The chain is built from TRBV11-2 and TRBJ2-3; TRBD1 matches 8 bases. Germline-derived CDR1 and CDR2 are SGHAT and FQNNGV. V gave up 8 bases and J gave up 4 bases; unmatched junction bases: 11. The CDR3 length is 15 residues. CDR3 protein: CASRKTGDLPDTQYF. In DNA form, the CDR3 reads TGTGCCAGCCGCAAGACAGGGGATCTCCCAGATACGCAGTATTTT. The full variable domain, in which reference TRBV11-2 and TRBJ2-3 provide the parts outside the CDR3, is EAGVAQSPRYKIIEKRQSVAFWCNPISGHATLYWYQQILGQGPKLLIQFQNNGVVDDSQLPKDRFSAERLKGVDSTLKIQPAKLEDSAVYLCASRKTGDLPDTQYFGPGTRLTVL.

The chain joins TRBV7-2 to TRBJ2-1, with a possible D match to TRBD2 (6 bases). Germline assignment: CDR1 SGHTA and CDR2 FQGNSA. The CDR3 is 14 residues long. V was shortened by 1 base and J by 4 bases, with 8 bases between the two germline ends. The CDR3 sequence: CASSLDAGYNEQFF. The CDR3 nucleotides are TGTGCCAGCAGCTTAGACGCGGGGTACAATGAGCAGTTCTTC.

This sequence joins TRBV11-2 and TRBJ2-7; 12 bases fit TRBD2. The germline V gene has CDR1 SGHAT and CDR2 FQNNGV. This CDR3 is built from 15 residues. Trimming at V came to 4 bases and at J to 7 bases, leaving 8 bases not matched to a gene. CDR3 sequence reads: CASSSGLAGLGEQYF. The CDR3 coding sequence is TGTGCCAGCAGCTCAGGACTAGCGGGGCTGGGGGAGCAGTACTTC.

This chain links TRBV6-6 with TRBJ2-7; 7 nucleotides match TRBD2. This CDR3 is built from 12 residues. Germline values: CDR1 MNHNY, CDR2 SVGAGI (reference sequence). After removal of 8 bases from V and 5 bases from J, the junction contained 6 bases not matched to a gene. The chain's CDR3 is CASAGSGDEQYF. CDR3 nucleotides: TGTGCCAGCGCGGGGAGCGGGGACGAGCAGTACTTC.

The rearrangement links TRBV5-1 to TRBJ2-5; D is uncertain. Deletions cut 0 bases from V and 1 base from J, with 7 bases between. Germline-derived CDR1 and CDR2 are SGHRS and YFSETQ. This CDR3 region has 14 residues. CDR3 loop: CASSLEPSQETQYF. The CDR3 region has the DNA TGCGCCAGCAGCTTGGAACCCAGCCAAGAGACCCAGTACTTC. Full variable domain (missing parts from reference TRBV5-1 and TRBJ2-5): KAGVTQTPRYLIKTRGQQVTLSCSPISGHRSVSWYQQTPGQGLQFLFEYFSETQRNKGNFPGRFSGRQFSNSRSEMNVSTLELGDSALYLCASSLEPSQETQYFGPGTRLLVL.

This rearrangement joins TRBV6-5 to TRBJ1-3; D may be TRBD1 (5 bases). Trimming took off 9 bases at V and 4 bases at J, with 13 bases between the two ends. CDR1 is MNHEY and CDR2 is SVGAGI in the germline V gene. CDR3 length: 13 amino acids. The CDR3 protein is CASRGVGGNTIYF. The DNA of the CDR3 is TGTGCCAGTAGGGGAGTTGGAGGAAACACCATATATTTT.

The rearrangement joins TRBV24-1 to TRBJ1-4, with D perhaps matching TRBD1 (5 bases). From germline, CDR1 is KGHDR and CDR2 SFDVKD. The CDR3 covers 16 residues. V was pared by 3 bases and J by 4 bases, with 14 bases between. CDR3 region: CATSDQKGLGNEKLFF. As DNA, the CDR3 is TGTGCCACCAGTGATCAGAAGGGGCTGGGTAATGAAAAACTGTTTTTT.

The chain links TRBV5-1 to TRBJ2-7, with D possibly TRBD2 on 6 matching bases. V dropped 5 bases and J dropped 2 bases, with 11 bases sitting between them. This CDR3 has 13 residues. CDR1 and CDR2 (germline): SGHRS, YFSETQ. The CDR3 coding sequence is TGCGCCAGCAGTATCGGGGGACCCTACGAGCAGTACTTC. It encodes CASSIGGPYEQYF.

The CDR3 DNA follows: TGTGCCAGCAGCTTAGCGCTGGGACAGGGAAACACCATATATTTT. This gives the protein CASSLALGQGNTIYF. This sequence joins TRBV7-9 and TRBJ1-3; TRBD1 matches at 7 bases. V shed 0 bases and J 4 bases; nucleotides not matched to a gene: 3. Germline values: CDR1 SEHNR, CDR2 FQNEAQ (reference sequence). There are 15 residues in the CDR3.

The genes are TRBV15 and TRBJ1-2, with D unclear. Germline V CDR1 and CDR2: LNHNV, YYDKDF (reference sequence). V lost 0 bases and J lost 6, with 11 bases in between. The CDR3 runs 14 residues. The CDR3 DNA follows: TGTGCCACCAGCAGAGATATGGGGTCGGATGGCTACACCTTC. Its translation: CATSRDMGSDGYTF. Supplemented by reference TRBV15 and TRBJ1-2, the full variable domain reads DAMVIQNPRYQVTQFGKPVTLSCSQTLNHNVMYWYQQKSSQAPKLLFHYYDKDFNNEADTPDNFQSRRPNTSFCFLDIRSPGLGDTAMYLCATSRDMGSDGYTFGSGTRLTVV.

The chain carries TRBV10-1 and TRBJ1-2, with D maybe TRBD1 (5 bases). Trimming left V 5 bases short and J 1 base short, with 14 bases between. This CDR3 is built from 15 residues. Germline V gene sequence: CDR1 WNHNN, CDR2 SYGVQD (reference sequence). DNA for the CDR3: TGCGCCAGCAGTCGCTTCAGGGCGCTTAACTATGGCTACACCTTC. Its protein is CASSRFRALNYGYTF.

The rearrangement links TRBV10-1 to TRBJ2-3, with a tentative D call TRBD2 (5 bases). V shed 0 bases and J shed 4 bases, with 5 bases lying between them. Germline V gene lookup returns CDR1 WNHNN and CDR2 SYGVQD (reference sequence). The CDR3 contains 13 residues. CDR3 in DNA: TGCGCCAGCAGTGAGTCCGGGGCAGATACGCAGTATTTT. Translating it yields CASSESGADTQYF.